This T cell receptor (beta chain) was profiled in a study of CD8+CD57+ T cells in acquired aplastic anemia. Across the study: Each DNA sample taken from sorted CD4+ and CD8+ cells came to about 3 ug on average. Study-wide results and caveats: Patients were compared with controls for CD8+ Simpson's diversity, and no significant difference emerged.

The ends were cut back, 1 base at V and 5 bases at J, with 14 bases in the middle. Germline values: CDR1 GTSNPN, CDR2 SVGIG (reference sequence). CDR3 size: 15 residues. Patients sequenced had flow cytometry evidence of CD8+CD57+ cell expansion. There were no patients without severe acquired aplastic anemia. Patients were therapy-naive when their blood was sampled. Investigators profiled TCR beta VDJ and CDR3 from genomic DNA template. MiXCR was run by TCRdb on the reads, yielding one entry per CDR3 protein. Here the sample spans 210,000 or so distinct CDR3 sequences, roughly 50% being singletons. Of note for this clonotype: Its antigen is not known.

This rearrangement joins TRBV30 to TRBJ2-2; D remains unclear. Sequencing was carried out using sorted CD4+, CD8+, or CD8+CD57+ T cells (not recorded which) from PBMCs. The origin of this receptor is a human donor with aplastic anemia. CDR3 sequence: CAWSAPLGPTGELFF. CDR3 DNA: TGTGCCTGGAGTGCCCCCCTGGGCCCGACCGGGGAGCTGTTTTTT.